This entry features one T cell receptor beta chain sequence. The antigen remains unidentified. This sample was taken from a study of human T cells and chemical hapten exposure. At the level of the study: An area of 2 cm by around 2 cm on upper inner arm skin received 2% DPC for sensitization.

TCRdb redid the calling of the RACE reads with MiXCR, one entry per CDR3 protein. The table has tens of thousands of distinct CDR3 sequences, roughly a tenth seen once; the top ten hold about 14%. Study-wide findings and caveats: Compared with pre-sensitization or healthy control sets, expanded TCRs clustered more.

The sample's time point: patch test 1, 2 weeks after DPC sensitization. Sample treatment: therapeutic diphenylcyclopropenone sensitization with weekly scalp DPC. Prior to application of each patch test, blood was drawn. It was from unfractionated whole blood that total RNA was extracted. CDR1 and CDR2 (germline): LNHNV, YYDKDF (reference sequence). V lost 7 bases, J lost 5 bases, and 8 bases stayed unmatched. The length of the CDR3 is 14 residues. The chain links TRBV15 to TRBJ1-5; 7 bases fit TRBD1. The TCR originated in a woman aged 40-49 years with alopecia areata. Some clones in this sample may be carry-over from other donors' samples. The sequencing used whole blood, collected in connection with sensitization to the hapten diphenylcyclopropenone (DPC). The CDR3: CATTGDSPHQPQHF. The CDR3 region has the DNA TGTGCCACCACCGGGGACAGTCCTCATCAGCCCCAGCATTTT. The complete variable domain, with remaining parts taken from reference TRBV15 and TRBJ1-5, reads DAMVIQNPRYQVTQFGKPVTLSCSQTLNHNVMYWYQQKSSQAPKLLFHYYDKDFNNEADTPDNFQSRRPNTSFCFLDIRSPGLGDTAMYLCATTGDSPHQPQHFGDGTRLSIL.